These 25 T cell receptor beta chains were all obtained from the same sample, sequenced in a study of response to subunit inactivated influenza vaccine. TCRdb recomputed calls from the RT-PCR reads with MiXCR, one row per CDR3 protein. The sample records hundreds of thousands of distinct CDR3 sequences, approximately 24% being singletons. The sample consisted of CD4+ T cells sorted from PBMCs, taken approximately 5 days after vaccination. The receptors derive from a man over 45 who received an inactivated influenza vaccine.

In its sample, this clonotype was seen a few times. The V and J genes are TRBV12-3 or TRBV12-4 and TRBJ2-2; D possibly matches TRBD1 or TRBD2 (5 bases each). V was pared by 3 bases and J by 5 bases, with 10 bases between. The CDR3 has 14 amino acids. The chain's CDR3 is CASSFQGGTGELFF. The DNA for the CDR3 is TGTGCCAGCAGTTTCCAGGGCGGGACCGGGGAGCTGTTTTTT.

The V and J genes are TRBV13 and TRBJ1-2; D is undetermined. With 10 bases removed from V and 5 bases from J, the gap between germline ends came to 20 bases. This CDR3 is built from 14 residues. CDR1 is PRHDT, CDR2 FYEKMQ, per germline (reference sequence). The CDR3 DNA sequence: TGTGCCACCCTCCTTGGCGGGCAACCTTATGGCTACACCTTC. It translates to CATLLGGQPYGYTF. The complete variable domain, with remaining parts taken from reference TRBV13 and TRBJ1-2, reads AAGVIQSPRHLIKEKRETATLKCYPIPRHDTVYWYQQGPGQDPQFLISFYEKMQSDKGSIPDRFSAQQFSDYHSELNMSSLELGDSALYFCATLLGGQPYGYTFGSGTRLTVV.

This chain links TRBV2 with TRBJ1-5, with a tentative D call TRBD1 (5 bases). The V and J ends lost 7 bases and 2 bases respectively, with 15 bases between them. CDR1 SNHLY and CDR2 FYNNEI come from the germline V gene. There are 15 residues in the CDR3. The CDR3 loop is CASIGDGRGNQPQHF. Written as DNA, the CDR3 is TGTGCCAGCATCGGGGACGGACGGGGCAATCAGCCCCAGCATTTT.

This clonotype was observed a handful of times. V gene TRBV7-2 combines with J gene TRBJ2-7; 7 bases match TRBD1. V trimming: 5 bases; J trimming: 7 bases; junction bases outside the gene matches: 8. Germline lookup yields CDR1 SGHTA and CDR2 FQGNSA. CDR3 length equals 13 residues. As DNA, the CDR3 is TGTGCCAGCAGCCGGGACAGTCCGGGTGAGCAGTACTTC. Its protein is CASSRDSPGEQYF. Based on the CDR3 plus reference TRBV7-2 and TRBJ2-7, the full variable domain is GAGVSQSPSNKVTEKGKDVELRCDPISGHTALYWYRQSLGQGLEFLIYFQGNSAPDKSGLPSDRFSAERTGGSVSTLTIQRTQQEDSAVYLCASSRDSPGEQYFGPGTRLTVT.

This clonotype has more than one count but fewer than ten. The rearrangement joins TRBV14 to TRBJ2-5; no definite D call. V was shortened by 4 bases and J by 5 bases, with 26 bases between the two germline ends. This CDR3 spans 18 amino acids. CDR1 SGHDN and CDR2 FVKESK come from the germline V gene. CDR3: CASSPIPLSYFERETQYF. Here the CDR3 DNA reads TGTGCCAGCAGCCCGATACCGTTATCCTACTTTGAGAGGGAGACCCAGTACTTC.

This rearrangement joins TRBV12-3 or TRBV12-4 to TRBJ2-7; either TRBD1 or TRBD2 may fit D (6 bases each). The CDR3 length is 14 residues. V lost 6 bases, J lost 1 base, and 13 bases lay in between. CDR3 sequence: CASRGGGESYEQYF. The CDR3 DNA sequence: TGTGCCAGCAGGGGGGGCGGGGAGTCCTACGAGCAGTACTTC.

V usage is TRBV5-1 and J usage is TRBJ2-5; TRBD2 matches at 9 bases. CDR1 and CDR2 (germline): SGHRS, YFSETQ. The CDR3 length is 16 residues. With 0 bases clipped from V and 3 bases from J, the junction kept 6 bases outside the gene matches. The CDR3 nucleotides read TGCGCCAGCAGCTTGGTTGTCGCGGGAGGGAAAGAGACCCAGTACTTC. Its translation: CASSLVVAGGKETQYF. Full variable domain (outside the CDR3, taken from reference TRBV5-1 and TRBJ2-5): KAGVTQTPRYLIKTRGQQVTLSCSPISGHRSVSWYQQTPGQGLQFLFEYFSETQRNKGNFPGRFSGRQFSNSRSEMNVSTLELGDSALYLCASSLVVAGGKETQYFGPGTRLLVL.

The chain joins TRBV6-5 to TRBJ1-2; perhaps TRBD1 as D (6 bases). Germline values: CDR1 MNHEY, CDR2 SVGAGI. Trimming stripped 2 bases from V and 0 bases from J, with 10 bases between. The CDR3 runs 15 residues. This CDR3 is CASSYVGGANYGYTF. CDR3 nucleotide sequence: TGTGCCAGCAGTTACGTGGGGGGCGCTAACTATGGCTACACCTTC.

This clonotype came up a few times. The chain is built from TRBV20-1 and TRBJ1-1, with 7 bases lining up with TRBD1. Germline V lookup: CDR1 DFQATT, CDR2 SNEGSKA (reference sequence). The CDR3 sequence is 14 residues long. V lost 5 bases to trimming and J lost 1 base; unmatched junction nucleotides: 7. CDR3: CSALAGQPNTEAFF. The DNA of the CDR3 is TGCAGTGCTTTGGCGGGACAGCCGAACACTGAAGCTTTCTTT.

This clonotype was observed a few times. The chain links TRBV11-2 to TRBJ2-1; D is uncertain. V was shortened by 5 bases and J by 5 bases, with 16 bases between the two germline ends. This CDR3 is built from 15 residues. Per germline, CDR1 SGHAT and CDR2 FQNNGV. The CDR3, as DNA: TGTGCCAGCAGCCCTTGGGGTCAGAGAGACAATGAGCAGTTCTTC. Its translation: CASSPWGQRDNEQFF.

The CDR3 is CASSQDFGLAYEQYF. Here the CDR3 DNA reads TGTGCCAGCAGCCAAGATTTTGGACTAGCCTACGAGCAGTACTTC. The chain is built from TRBV4-2 and TRBJ2-7; 7 nucleotides align to TRBD2. CDR3 length equals 15 residues. In germline, CDR1 is LGHNA, CDR2 YNFKEQ. The V segment lost 0 bases and the J segment 2 bases; nucleotides outside the gene matches: 4.

This chain links TRBV20-1 with TRBJ2-5; 13 nucleotides agree with TRBD2. The CDR3 length is 14 residues. The germline CDR1 and CDR2 sequences are DFQATT and SNEGSKA (reference sequence). J lost 4 bases, V lost 5 bases, and 4 bases had no gene match. The chain's CDR3 is CSASTSGRGETQYF. The CDR3 DNA reads as TGCAGTGCTTCAACTAGCGGGAGGGGAGAGACCCAGTACTTC.

V and J are TRBV7-2 and TRBJ2-1, with D possibly being TRBD1 or TRBD2 (5 bases each). Germline assignment: CDR1 SGHTA and CDR2 FQGNSA. Trimming stripped 2 bases from V and 12 bases from J, with 8 bases between. The CDR3 contains 11 residues. DNA of the CDR3: TGTGCCAGCAGCTTATGGGACCGGCAGTTCTTC. It translates to CASSLWDRQFF.

The chain couples TRBV6-4 to TRBJ2-1; 15 nucleotides match TRBD2. Germline CDR1 is MRHNA and CDR2 is SNTAGT. V gave up 6 bases and J gave up 7 bases; unmatched junction bases: 7. The length of the CDR3 is 16 residues. CDR3 residues: CASSEQGLAGGNEQFF. CDR3 in DNA: TGTGCCAGCAGCGAACAGGGACTAGCGGGAGGAAATGAGCAGTTCTTC.

The chain joins TRBV27 to TRBJ2-2; D might be TRBD2 (6 bases). The CDR3 consists of 14 residues. The V gene lost 2 bases and the J gene lost 6 bases, with 10 bases spanning the gap. Germline CDR1 is MNHEY and CDR2 is SMNVEV (reference sequence). The CDR3 nucleotides read TGTGCCAGCAGTTTAAGGCGGGGCGCCGGGGAGCTGTTTTTT. Translation: CASSLRRGAGELFF.

The chain employs TRBV28 and TRBJ1-4; a weak D match, TRBD1 (5 bases). Germline CDR1 and CDR2: MDHEN and SYDVKM. The CDR3 loop spans 15 amino acids. V gave up 5 bases and J gave up 7 bases, with 17 bases separating them. The CDR3 DNA reads as TGTGCCAGCAGTGGGTCCGGGACGGCGATTGAAAAACTGTTTTTT. As protein: CASSGSGTAIEKLFF.

This sequence joins TRBV24-1 and TRBJ1-5; tentatively, D is TRBD1 (6 bases). Trimming pared 6 bases from V and 4 bases from J, leaving 12 bases between. This CDR3 region has 14 residues. Per the germline V gene, CDR1 is KGHDR and CDR2 is SFDVKD. The CDR3 region has the DNA TGTGCCACCAGTCCACAGGGAGGAAATCAGCCCCAGCATTTT. This sequence encodes CATSPQGGNQPQHF.

This chain connects TRBV6-2 or TRBV6-3 to TRBJ2-2; D unclear. There are 15 residues in the CDR3. V lost 6 bases and J lost 1, with 12 bases in between. The V gene's germline CDR1 is MNHEY and CDR2 SVGEGT. CDR3 region: CASSKVGMNTGELFF. The CDR3 coding sequence is TGTGCCAGCAGCAAGGTTGGCATGAACACCGGGGAGCTGTTTTTT.

The J gene is TRBJ2-7, the V gene TRBV10-3; D is possibly TRBD1 (6 bases). CDR3 length: 14 residues. Per germline, CDR1 ENHRY and CDR2 SYGVKD. V lost 3 bases and J 4 bases, leaving 13 bases between the germline ends. The CDR3 protein is CAISDDYRAYEQYF. CDR3 sequence (DNA): TGTGCCATCAGTGATGATTACAGGGCTTACGAGCAGTACTTC.

CDR3 coding DNA: TGCGCCTCATCCGGGACATACTACAATGAGCAGTTCTTC. It is translated as CASSGTYYNEQFF. This chain joins TRBV4-1 and TRBJ2-1; possible D gene TRBD1, 6 bases. Germline V gene data show CDR1 as MGHRA and CDR2 as YSYEKL. The CDR3 is 13 amino acids. The V gene lost 11 bases and the J gene lost 3 bases, with 14 bases spanning the gap.

The chain uses TRBV12-3 or TRBV12-4 and TRBJ1-5; perhaps TRBD1 as D (6 bases). Trimming cost V 6 bases and J 0 bases, with 15 bases left between them. CDR3 length: 16 residues. The CDR3 bases are TGTGCCAGCAGCCAATCAGGACAGATTAGCAATCAGCCCCAGCATTTT. Amino acid sequence: CASSQSGQISNQPQHF.

The rearrangement links TRBV3-1 to TRBJ2-1; weak D call: TRBD2 (5 bases). The CDR3 totals 13 residues. The germline gives CDR1 LGHDT, CDR2 YNNKEL (reference sequence). V shed 5 bases and J shed 4 bases, with 9 bases lying between them. The CDR3 DNA sequence: TGTGCCAGCAGCTACCGGGGATACAATGAGCAGTTCTTC. It specifies CASSYRGYNEQFF.

The J gene is TRBJ2-5, the V gene TRBV20-1; no clear D gene. Germline CDR1 and CDR2: DFQATT and SNEGSKA (reference sequence). V was cut by 3 bases and J by 1 base, with 12 bases left in between. This CDR3 has 14 amino acids. CDR3 amino acids: CSASIRLLQETQYF. CDR3 sequence (DNA): TGCAGTGCTAGTATACGTCTACTCCAAGAGACCCAGTACTTC.

The rearrangement links TRBV13 to TRBJ2-3, with TRBD2 matching 7 bases. The CDR3 is made up of 16 amino acids. V was pared by 3 bases and J by 3 bases, with 9 bases of the junction left unmatched. Germline lookup yields CDR1 PRHDT and CDR2 FYEKMQ (reference sequence). CDR3 in DNA: TGTGCCAGCAGCTTTATCGACGGGGGGTGGACAGATACGCAGTATTTT. Amino acid sequence: CASSFIDGGWTDTQYF.

This clonotype was seen only a few times. One junction end disagrees with the germline gene, perhaps due to a read error. The chain uses TRBV9 and TRBJ2-1; 10 bases fit TRBD2. Looked up from germline, CDR1 is SGDLS and CDR2 is YYNGEE. The CDR3 sequence is 14 residues long. Here the CDR3 reads CASSVAGGVNEQFF. The CDR3 coding sequence is TGTGCCAGCAGTGTAGCGGGGGGTGTCAATGAGCAGTTCTTC.